The rows below give T cell receptor beta chains drawn from one sample of a study of T-cell reconstitution after alpha-beta-depleted transplantation in children. A single record per CDR3 protein comes from TCRdb applying MiXCR to the PCR reads. There are some 440,000 distinct CDR3 sequences in the sample; about a sixth occur only once, and under 30% lies in the top ten. Here the sequenced sample was PBMCs, mostly from graft donor cells, taken 360 days after TCRalphabeta/CD19-depleted stem cell transplant. These receptors all come from a boy in the first two years of life who had a stem cell transplant for Wiskott-Aldrich syndrome, so the T cells may come from the graft donor. Each CDR3 is given with its conserved first and last residue. The D gene is left open where the match is weak. Size tells how often a clone was seen (once, few, many) or the class of an expanded clone, and some rows leave it out.

size	D	V	J	DNA	CDR3
-	-	TRBV5-1	TRBJ2-1	TGCGCCAGCAGCTTGATTCACCATTACAATGAGCAGTTCTTC	CASSLIHHYNEQFF
few	-	TRBV2	TRBJ2-7	TGTGCCGGCGGGACAACAGGGGTCCCCTACGAGCAGTACTTC	CAGGTTGVPYEQYF
-	-	TRBV24-1	TRBJ2-3	TGTGCCACCAGTGGGGGATCCACAGATACGCAGTATTTT	CATSGGSTDTQYF
few	TRBD1	TRBV5-1	TRBJ2-5	TGCGCCAGCAGGAGCCGGACAGGGGTGGGCCACGAAGAGACCCAGTACTTC	CASRSRTGVGHEETQYF
few	TRBD1	TRBV3-1	TRBJ2-1	TGTGCCAGCAGCTATGGGACAGGGGGCAATGAGCAGTTCTTC	CASSYGTGGNEQFF
few	TRBD1	TRBV12-3/TRBV12-4	TRBJ2-2	TGTGCCAGCAGGCTCACAGGGGGCACCGGGGAGCTGTTTTTT	CASRLTGGTGELFF
-	-	TRBV5-1	TRBJ2-5	TGCGCCAGCAGCCCTCAGGGAGGAGAAGAGACCCAGTACTTC	CASSPQGGEETQYF
few	-	TRBV5-1	TRBJ2-5	TGCGCCAGCAGCTCCCGGGCCGCGCTGGAGACCCAGTACTTC	CASSSRAALETQYF
-	TRBD2	TRBV5-6	TRBJ2-1	TGTGCCAGCAGCCCCCCGGGAGGGAGCGGCGATGAGCAGTTCTTC	CASSPPGGSGDEQFF
-	-	TRBV5-1	TRBJ2-3	TGCGCCAGCACCCGGGCTAGCTTCCCCGTCGTTCGTGGTGATACGCAGTATTTT	CASTRASFPVVRGDTQYF
few	-	TRBV5-1	TRBJ2-5	TGCGCCAGCAGCTCGGGACATTTACAAGAGACCCAGTACTTC	CASSSGHLQETQYF
-	TRBD1	TRBV12-3/TRBV12-4	TRBJ2-1	TGTGCCAGCAGTTGGGCAGCAGGGGGTAGTTACAATGAGCAGTTCTTC	CASSWAAGGSYNEQFF
-	-	TRBV12-3/TRBV12-4	TRBJ2-3	TGTGCCAGCACCCGTGCAGGGGTCCCAGATACGCAGTATTTT	CASTRAGVPDTQYF
few	TRBD2	TRBV20-1	TRBJ2-1	TGCAGTGCATTCGGGACTAGCGGGGGGGCAATTGAGCAGTTCTTC	CSAFGTSGGAIEQFF
-	-	TRBV5-1	TRBJ2-3	TGCGCCAGCAGCTTGGCCGCGCTAGTCCCCACAGATATGCAGTATTTT	CASSLAALVPTDMQYF
-	TRBD2	TRBV28	TRBJ2-7	TGTGCCAGCGCCGAAAGAGGGGCGGGGGGACCCGAGCAGTACTTC	CASAERGAGGPEQYF
few	-	TRBV29-1	TRBJ2-1	TGCAGCGTTCAATTTCGGCTAGCCGGGGAAAATGAGCAGTTCTTC	CSVQFRLAGENEQFF
-	TRBD1	TRBV30	TRBJ2-1	TGTGCCTGGAGCCTTTTCGGGACAGGGTACAATGAGCAGTTCTTC	CAWSLFGTGYNEQFF
-	-	TRBV27	TRBJ2-7	TGTGCCAGCAGTTTATATGGGATCGTCTCCTACGAGCAGTACTTC	CASSLYGIVSYEQYF
-	TRBD1	TRBV7-9	TRBJ2-1	TGTGCCAGCAGTTTGACGACAGGGCGCTCCTACAATGAGCAGTTCTTC	CASSLTTGRSYNEQFF
-	-	TRBV6-5	TRBJ1-1	TGTGCCAGCAGTTACTCTGTTCTGAACACTGAAGCTTTCTTT	CASSYSVLNTEAFF
-	-	TRBV6-1	TRBJ2-1	TGTGCCAGCAGCCCCCTCGGGGTGGGGGCCCTCTACAATGAGCAGTTCTTC	CASSPLGVGALYNEQFF
few	-	TRBV25-1	TRBJ2-5	TGTGCCAGCAGTGAATTTAGGGGGAACCAAGAGACCCAGTACTTC	CASSEFRGNQETQYF
few	-	TRBV7-9	TRBJ2-5	TGTGCCAGCAGCTCCCGGACTAAACAAGAGACCCAGTACTTC	CASSSRTKQETQYF
-	-	TRBV4-1	TRBJ2-6	TGCGCCAGCAGGCGGGACAGAGGGATCTCTGGGGCCAACGTCCTGACTTTC	CASRRDRGISGANVLTF
few	-	TRBV14	TRBJ2-3	TGTGCCAGCAGCCAATTACTAGTCCCCACAGATACGCAGTATTTT	CASSQLLVPTDTQYF
-	-	TRBV5-6	TRBJ2-1	TGTGCCAGCAGCTTAGGGCCTTCGTGGGGTTGGAATGAGCAGTTCTTC	CASSLGPSWGWNEQFF
many	-	TRBV5-1	TRBJ2-7	TGTGCCAGCAGCTTCTACGAGCAGTACTTC	CASSFYEQYF
-	TRBD2	TRBV29-1	TRBJ2-1	TGCAGCGCCGCGGGAGTTGAGCAGTTCTTC	CSAAGVEQFF
-	-	TRBV14	TRBJ1-1	TGTGCCAGCAGCCAAAATAGGATGAACACTGAAGCTTTCTTT	CASSQNRMNTEAFF
few	-	TRBV20-1	TRBJ2-6	TGCAGTGCTGGGGCCGCAGGTCGCGCCCCATCTGGGGCCAACGTCCTGACTTTC	CSAGAAGRAPSGANVLTF
few	-	TRBV5-1	TRBJ2-1	TGCGCCAGCAGCTCCGGGGCTAAACCCTACAATGAGCAGTTCTTC	CASSSGAKPYNEQFF
few	-	TRBV25-1	TRBJ1-1	TGTGCCAGCAGTCTCGGCAGGATTGGGAGCACTGAAGCTTTCTTT	CASSLGRIGSTEAFF
few	TRBD2	TRBV7-9	TRBJ2-5	TGTGCCAGCAGCTTATCGGGAGGAGTCCTGGGGACCCAGTACTTC	CASSLSGGVLGTQYF
many	-	TRBV4-3	TRBJ2-1	TGCGCCAGCAGCCAAGATCTCATAGGTAACAATGAGCAGTTCTTC	CASSQDLIGNNEQFF
few	TRBD1	TRBV5-1	TRBJ2-7	TGCGCCAGCAGCAAGGGACAGGGGAACGAGCAGTACTTC	CASSKGQGNEQYF
-	TRBD1	TRBV29-1	TRBJ1-5	TGCAGCGTTGGGACAGGGGGCGGTCAGCCCCAGCATTTT	CSVGTGGGQPQHF
few	-	TRBV29-1	TRBJ2-3	TGCAGCGTTTCGACGGGAGAAGGGGCAGATACGCAGTATTTT	CSVSTGEGADTQYF
few	TRBD2	TRBV25-1	TRBJ2-3	TGTGCCAGCAGGAAAGCGGGGGTGATCACAGATACGCAGTATTTT	CASRKAGVITDTQYF
-	TRBD1	TRBV13	TRBJ2-2	TGTGCCAGCAGCCCCCCGGACAGGGAGGACACCGGGGAGCTGTTTTTT	CASSPPDREDTGELFF
-	-	TRBV7-9	TRBJ2-2	TGTGCCAGCAGCACACAGGGTATCGGGGAGCTGTTTTTT	CASSTQGIGELFF
few	TRBD1	TRBV11-2	TRBJ2-3	TGTGCCAGCAGCTTAACCCTACAGGGGGCGACCACAGATACGCAGTATTTT	CASSLTLQGATTDTQYF
few	-	TRBV2	TRBJ1-3	TGTGCCAGCAACGGGGGGGCTGGAAACACCATATATTTT	CASNGGAGNTIYF
-	-	TRBV20-1	TRBJ2-3	TGCAGTGCTATATTTCCGATGCCCAGCACAGATACGCAGTATTTT	CSAIFPMPSTDTQYF
-	-	TRBV29-1	TRBJ1-1	TGCAGCGTTAAAGCGGGGAGGAACACTGAAGCTTTCTTT	CSVKAGRNTEAFF
many	TRBD1	TRBV7-8	TRBJ1-1	TGTGCCAGCAGCTTCCACAGGGGTGGCACTGAAGCTTTCTTT	CASSFHRGGTEAFF
once	-	TRBV5-1	TRBJ2-5	TGCGCCAGCAGCTTTCTAGGGCCCCCCCAAGAGACCCAGTACTTC	CASSFLGPPQETQYF
-	-	TRBV18	TRBJ1-5	TGTGCCAGCTCACCCGAGAGGTCTCTTCTGAGCAATCAGCCCCAGCATTTT	CASSPERSLLSNQPQHF